This record concerns one T cell receptor beta chain sequence. Donors were grouped by their self-reported clinical history. People in the exposed group encountered a COVID-19 case within 2 weeks before entering the study. Germline V gene lookup returns CDR1 MNHEY and CDR2 SVGEGT. V was cut by 2 bases and J by 3 bases, with 14 bases left in between. The CDR3 has 15 residues. The data are from a study of blood T cell repertoires in COVID-19. Overall study: Both acute and convalescent COVID-19 samples were obtained from the United States, Italy and Spain.

Original data processing: Counts of nucleated cells, estimated from reference gene primer amplification, were obtained. This table comes from immunoSEQ multiplex PCR, and its TCRdb copy is limited to in-frame clones, with some not included. D and trimming come from the DNA, and the V and J calls and clone size come from that table. The sample has 250,000 to 300,000 clones, around 83% seen once. The V and J genes are TRBV6-2 or TRBV6-3 and TRBJ2-7, with D perhaps matching TRBD1 (6 bases). Material: PBMCs or T cells enriched from blood (not recorded which). The sequence came from a man aged 35-49 years who had been exposed to COVID-19. The CDR3 bases are TGTGCCAGCAGTTACCCGGCAGGGACAAACTACGAGCAGTACTTC. It is translated as CASSYPAGTNYEQYF.